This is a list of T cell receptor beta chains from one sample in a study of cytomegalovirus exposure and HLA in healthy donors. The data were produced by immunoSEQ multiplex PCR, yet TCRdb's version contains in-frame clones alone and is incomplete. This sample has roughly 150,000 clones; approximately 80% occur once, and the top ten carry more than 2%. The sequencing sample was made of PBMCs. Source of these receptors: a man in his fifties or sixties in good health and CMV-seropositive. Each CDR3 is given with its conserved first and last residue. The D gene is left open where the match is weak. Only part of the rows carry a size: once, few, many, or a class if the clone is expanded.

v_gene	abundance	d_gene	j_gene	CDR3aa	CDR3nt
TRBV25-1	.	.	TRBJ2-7	CASSELGTTYEQYF	TGTGCCAGCAGTGAATTAGGGACAACCTACGAGCAGTACTTC
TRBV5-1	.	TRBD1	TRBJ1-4	CASSLLQGAPNEKLFF	TGCGCCAGCAGCTTGCTTCAGGGGGCCCCTAATGAAAAACTGTTTTTT
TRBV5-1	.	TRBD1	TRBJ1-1	CASSLARAGGDTEAFF	TGCGCCAGCAGCTTGGCCAGGGCAGGGGGTGACACTGAAGCTTTCTTT
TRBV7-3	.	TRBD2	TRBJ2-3	CASSLPTSGADTQYF	TGTGCCAGCAGCTTACCGACTAGCGGGGCAGATACGCAGTATTTT
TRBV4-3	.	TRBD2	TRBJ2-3	CASSQESSGYTDTQYF	TGCGCCAGCAGCCAAGAATCTAGCGGGTATACAGATACGCAGTATTTT
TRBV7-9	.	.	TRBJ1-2	CASSRRGTGNYGYTF	TGTGCCAGCAGCCGAAGGGGTACAGGGAACTATGGCTACACCTTC
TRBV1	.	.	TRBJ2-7	CTSSQGAGFSYEQYF	TGCACCAGCAGCCAAGGAGCGGGGTTCTCCTACGAGCAGTACTTC
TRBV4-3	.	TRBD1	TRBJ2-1	CASSQRDSYNEQFF	TGCGCCAGCAGCCAGAGGGACAGCTACAATGAGCAGTTCTTC
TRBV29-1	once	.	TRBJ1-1	CSVSGVDGWMGGSTEAFF	TGCAGCGTTTCAGGGGTGGATGGATGGATGGGTGGGAGCACTGAAGCTTTCTTT
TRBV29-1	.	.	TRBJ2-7	CSVFRAGKYEQYF	TGCAGCGTCTTCCGGGCAGGGAAGTACGAGCAGTACTTC
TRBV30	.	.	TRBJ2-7	CAWTKGGAPSAPYEQYF	TGTGCCTGGACCAAAGGGGGAGCTCCCAGCGCACCCTACGAGCAGTACTTC
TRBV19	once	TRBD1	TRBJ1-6	CASSISVPGQVRGSPLHF	TGTGCCAGTAGTATTTCAGTCCCGGGACAGGTTAGGGGATCACCCCTCCACTTT
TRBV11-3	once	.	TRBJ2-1	CASSLTRGTARQFF	TGTGCCAGCAGCCTAACCCGAGGTACCGCCCGGCAGTTCTTC
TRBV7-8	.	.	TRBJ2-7	CASSLFQGPSYEQYF	TGTGCCAGCAGCTTATTTCAGGGTCCCTCCTACGAGCAGTACTTC
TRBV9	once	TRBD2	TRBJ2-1	CASSTPLAGQTWGSYNEQFF	TGTGCCAGCAGCACTCCTCTAGCGGGGCAAACCTGGGGCTCCTACAATGAGCAGTTCTTC
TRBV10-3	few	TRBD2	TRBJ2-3	CAISESGGGSTDTQYF	TGTGCCATCAGTGAGTCGGGGGGGGGAAGCACAGATACGCAGTATTTT
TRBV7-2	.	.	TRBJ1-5	CASSPQGTTNQPQHF	TGTGCCAGCAGCCCACAGGGTACAACTAATCAGCCCCAGCATTTT
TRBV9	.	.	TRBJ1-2	CASSVDLGEIGGYTF	TGTGCCAGCAGCGTAGACCTTGGGGAGATCGGTGGCTACACCTTC
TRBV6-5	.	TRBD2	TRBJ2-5	CASSYEGRGGGFQYF	TGTGCCAGCAGTTATGAGGGACGGGGGGGAGGATTCCAGTACTTC
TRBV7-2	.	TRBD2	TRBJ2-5	CASSLITSGSETQYF	TGTGCCAGCAGCTTGATTACTAGCGGGTCCGAGACCCAGTACTTC
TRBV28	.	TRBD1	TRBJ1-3	CASSRTGGSGNTIYF	TGTGCCAGCAGTAGGACAGGGGGCTCTGGAAACACCATATATTTT
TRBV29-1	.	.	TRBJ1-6	CSVTSGQGPNSPLHF	TGCAGCGTTACCTCGGGGCAGGGGCCGAATTCACCCCTCCACTTT
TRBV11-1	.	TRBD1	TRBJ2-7	CASSRQGAYEQYF	TGTGCCAGCAGCCGCCAGGGGGCCTACGAGCAGTACTTC
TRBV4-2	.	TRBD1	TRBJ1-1	CASSQEDRGRTEAFF	TGTGCCAGCAGCCAAGAGGACAGGGGCCGCACTGAAGCTTTCTTT
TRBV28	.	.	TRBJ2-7	CASSLQGSTYEQYF	TGTGCCAGCAGTTTACAGGGGTCGACCTACGAGCAGTACTTC
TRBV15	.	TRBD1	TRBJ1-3	CATSSDTGDPGNTIYF	TGTGCCACCAGCAGTGATACAGGGGACCCTGGAAACACCATATATTTT
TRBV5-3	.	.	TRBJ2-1	CARSLGEDEQFF	TGTGCCAGAAGCTTGGGGGAGGATGAGCAGTTCTTC
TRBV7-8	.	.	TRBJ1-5	CASSPQVVSQPQHF	TGTGCCAGCAGCCCCCAGGTGGTAAGTCAGCCCCAGCATTTT
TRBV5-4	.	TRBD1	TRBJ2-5	CASSLRSTGTGETQYF	TGTGCCAGCAGCTTGAGATCCACAGGGACAGGGGAGACCCAGTACTTC
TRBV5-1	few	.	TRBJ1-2	CASSFVGDTNVGYTF	TGCGCCAGCAGCTTTGTCGGGGACACAAACGTAGGCTACACCTTC
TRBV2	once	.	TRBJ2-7	CASSEGGTVTSYEQYF	TGTGCCAGCAGTGAAGGCGGGACGGTAACTTCATACGAGCAGTACTTC
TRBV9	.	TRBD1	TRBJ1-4	CASSAGWTGEKLFF	TGTGCCAGCAGCGCAGGATGGACAGGTGAAAAACTGTTTTTT
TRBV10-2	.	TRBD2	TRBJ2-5	CASSEPGLAGETQYF	TGCGCCAGCAGTGAGCCGGGACTAGCGGGGGAGACCCAGTACTTC
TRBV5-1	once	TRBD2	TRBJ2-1	CASSPGGTSFLNEQFF	TGCGCCAGCAGCCCGGGGGGGACTAGTTTTTTAAATGAGCAGTTCTTC
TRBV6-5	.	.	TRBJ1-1	CASSYGRGNTEAFF	TGTGCCAGCAGTTACGGGAGGGGCAACACTGAAGCTTTCTTT
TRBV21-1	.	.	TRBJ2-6	CASSKGPNRDRGYIAGANVLTF	TGTGCCAGCAGCAAAGGCCCCAACCGGGACAGGGGCTATATCGCGGGGGCCAACGTCCTGACTTTC
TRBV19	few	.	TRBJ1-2	CASSPVANYGYTF	TGTGCCAGTAGTCCAGTCGCTAACTATGGCTACACCTTC
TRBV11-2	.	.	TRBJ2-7	CASSLVRGYDYEQYF	TGTGCCAGCAGCTTAGTTAGGGGATACGACTACGAGCAGTACTTC
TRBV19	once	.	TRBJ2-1	CASSTTARYNEQFF	TGTGCCAGTAGTACGACAGCCCGCTACAATGAGCAGTTCTTC
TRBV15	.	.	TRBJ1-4	CATSRLPGEKLFF	TGTGCCACCAGCAGACTTCCGGGGGAAAAACTGTTTTTT
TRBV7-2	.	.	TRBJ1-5	CASNLEQGSNQPQHF	TGTGCCAGCAACTTAGAACAGGGAAGCAATCAGCCCCAGCATTTT
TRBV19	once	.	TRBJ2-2	CASSSASYTGELFF	TGTGCCAGTAGTTCCGCTAGTTACACCGGGGAGCTGTTTTTT
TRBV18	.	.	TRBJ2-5	CASSHRGGQETQYF	TGTGCCAGCTCCCACAGGGGGGGCCAAGAGACCCAGTACTTC
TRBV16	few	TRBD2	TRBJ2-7	CASSQSWGNPSGF	TGTGCCAGCAGCCAATCGTGGGGGAACCCTAGCGGCTTC
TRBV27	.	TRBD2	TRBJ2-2	CASRKLAGGNTGELFF	TGTGCCAGCAGAAAACTAGCGGGGGGAAACACCGGGGAGCTGTTTTTT
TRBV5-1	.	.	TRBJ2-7	CASSRDSFYEQYF	TGCGCCAGCAGCCGGGACTCCTTCTACGAGCAGTACTTC
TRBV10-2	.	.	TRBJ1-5	CASSRGGQPQHF	TGCGCCAGCTCGAGGGGGGGCCAGCCCCAGCATTTT
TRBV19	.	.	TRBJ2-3	CASSPTGTDTQYF	TGTGCCAGTAGCCCCACTGGCACAGATACGCAGTATTTT
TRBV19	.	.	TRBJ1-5	CASSIGAENQPQHF	TGTGCCAGTAGTATAGGAGCGGAAAATCAGCCCCAGCATTTT
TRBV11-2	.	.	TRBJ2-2	CASSPRVLAGELFF	TGTGCCAGCAGCCCCCGAGTTCTAGCTGGGGAGCTGTTTTTT
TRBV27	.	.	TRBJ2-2	CASSGPSRTGELFF	TGTGCCAGCAGTGGCCCTTCGAGGACCGGGGAGCTGTTTTTT
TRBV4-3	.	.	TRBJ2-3	CASSQDWPRSDTQYF	TGCGCCAGCAGCCAAGATTGGCCCAGATCAGATACGCAGTATTTT
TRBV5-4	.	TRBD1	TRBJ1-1	CASSFPGQGYTEAFF	TGTGCCAGCAGCTTTCCGGGACAGGGATACACTGAAGCTTTCTTT
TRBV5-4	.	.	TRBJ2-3	CASRGGGDKNTDTQYF	TGTGCCAGCAGGGGAGGGGGGGACAAAAACACAGATACGCAGTATTTT
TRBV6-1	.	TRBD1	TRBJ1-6	CASRYGTGSSPLHF	TGTGCCAGCAGGTACGGGACAGGGAGTTCACCCCTCCACTTT
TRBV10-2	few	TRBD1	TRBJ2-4	CASSDGQGVAKNIQYF	TGCGCCAGCAGTGATGGACAGGGGGTAGCCAAAAACATTCAGTACTTC
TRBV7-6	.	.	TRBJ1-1	CASSLAQGAGNTEAFF	TGTGCCAGCAGCTTAGCTCAAGGGGCAGGGAACACTGAAGCTTTCTTT
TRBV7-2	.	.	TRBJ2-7	CASSPVAVYEQYF	TGTGCCAGCAGCCCAGTGGCGGTTTACGAGCAGTACTTC
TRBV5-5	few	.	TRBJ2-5	CASSGREQETQYF	TGTGCCAGCAGCGGCCGGGAGCAAGAGACCCAGTACTTC
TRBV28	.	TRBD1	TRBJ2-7	CASSFPFRDRPYEQYF	TGTGCCAGCAGTTTCCCCTTCCGGGACAGACCTTACGAGCAGTACTTC